The 25 T cell receptor beta chains listed next were all sequenced from one sample in a study of T cell repertoires in cytomegalovirus infection. Each CDR3 protein gets one entry after TCRdb re-called the reads with MiXCR. Of roughly 320,000 distinct CDR3 sequences in the sample, more than 8% were seen once. Source material: PBMCs. These TCRs come from a human donor in good health (CMV status not recorded). Some clones in this sample may be carry-over from other donors' samples.

This clonotype has at least ten counts. This rearrangement joins TRBV7-3 to TRBJ2-7; D is possibly TRBD1 or TRBD2 (6 bases each). V was clipped by 5 bases and J by 5 bases, with 13 bases between them. This CDR3 spans 13 amino acids. In germline, CDR1 is SGHTA, CDR2 FQGTGA. CDR3 residues: CASSRMGGDEQYF. In DNA form, the CDR3 reads TGTGCCAGCAGCCGAATGGGGGGCGACGAGCAGTACTTC.

Details on this clonotype: Sequence at one end of the junction differs from germline and may be a read error. This chain's CDR3 is CACSFPGRANEQFF. The CDR3 nucleotides are TGTGCCTGCAGCTTCCCCGGGAGGGCGAATGAGCAGTTCTTC. The chain has TRBV7-6 and TRBJ2-1; TRBD2 matches at 8 bases. The germline gives CDR1 SGHVS, CDR2 FNYEAQ. The CDR3 is 14 residues long.

The chain carries TRBV5-1 and TRBJ2-5; TRBD2 matches 8 bases. Germline V gives CDR1 SGHRS, CDR2 YFSETQ. The CDR3 totals 16 residues. V shed 0 bases, J shed 5 bases, and the junction held 9 bases outside the gene matches. Here the CDR3 DNA reads TGCGCCAGCAGCTTGGGATCGGGGGGGCAACTCGAGACCCAGTACTTC. It codes for CASSLGSGGQLETQYF.

This chain uses TRBV6-2 or TRBV6-3 with TRBJ2-2; D uncertain. The CDR3 consists of 14 residues. V lost 8 bases and J 0 bases, leaving 10 bases between the germline ends. In germline, CDR1 is MNHEY, CDR2 SVGEGT. This chain's CDR3 is CASLRPPNTGELFF. The DNA of the CDR3 is TGTGCCAGCCTGAGGCCTCCGAACACCGGGGAGCTGTTTTTT.

This clonotype was detected a few times. The V and J genes are TRBV6-2 or TRBV6-3 and TRBJ2-1, with 12 bases fitting TRBD2. The V gene's germline CDR1 is MNHEY and CDR2 SVGEGT. Trimming removed 2 bases from V and 10 bases from J; junction bases left unmatched: 6. This CDR3 contains 15 residues. CDR3 DNA: TGTGCCAGCAGTTACAAACTAGCGGGGGGCGGAGAGCAGTTCTTC. Its protein product is CASSYKLAGGGEQFF.

This clonotype was recorded at least ten times. The J gene is TRBJ2-2, the V gene TRBV7-9; D not resolved. This CDR3 spans 14 amino acids. Germline values: CDR1 SEHNR, CDR2 FQNEAQ (reference sequence). The V gene lost 1 base and the J gene lost 1 base, with 4 bases spanning the gap. Here the CDR3 DNA reads TGTGCCAGCAGCTTAGAGGGGAACACCGGGGAGCTGTTTTTT. This sequence encodes CASSLEGNTGELFF.

This chain uses TRBV2 with TRBJ2-3, with no clear D. The CDR3 covers 14 residues. Germline V CDR1 and CDR2: SNHLY, FYNNEI. V lost 0 bases to trimming and J lost 0 bases, with 4 bases between them. Here the CDR3 reads CASSEARSTDTQYF. The CDR3 DNA follows: TGTGCCAGCAGTGAAGCGCGCAGCACAGATACGCAGTATTTT.

This clonotype occurred many times. The V gene is TRBV7-3, the J gene TRBJ1-4; a possible D gene is TRBD1 (5 bases). Looked up from germline, CDR1 is SGHTA and CDR2 is FQGTGA. The CDR3 extends over 14 amino acids. The ends were cut back, 1 base at V and 6 bases at J, with 9 bases in the middle. The CDR3 protein is CASSLRGGDEKLFF. CDR3 DNA sequence: TGTGCCAGCAGCTTAAGAGGAGGGGATGAAAAACTGTTTTTT.

The sample holds many counts of this clonotype. The V gene is TRBV7-6, the J gene TRBJ1-4, with a weak D call TRBD1 (5 bases). V was clipped by 3 bases and J by 8 bases, with 16 bases between them. The V gene's germline CDR1 is SGHVS and CDR2 FNYEAQ. The CDR3 has 15 amino acids. The CDR3 nucleotides are TGTGCCAGCAGCTTGTTTGGGGCGGAGGGGGAAAAACTGTTTTTT. The encoded protein is CASSLFGAEGEKLFF.

This clonotype occurred many times. This sequence joins TRBV7-8 and TRBJ2-7; D gene ambiguous. The CDR3 contains 13 residues. Germline V gene data show CDR1 as SGHVS and CDR2 as FQNEAQ. V shed 5 bases and J shed 3 bases, with 11 bases lying between them. The CDR3 region is CASSPKRLYEQYF. The CDR3, as DNA: TGTGCCAGCAGCCCCAAGCGCCTCTACGAGCAGTACTTC.

The chain is built from TRBV20-1 and TRBJ2-1; possibly TRBD2 for D (5 bases). Germline V gene data show CDR1 as DFQATT and CDR2 as SNEGSKA (reference sequence). The CDR3 is 13 residues long. V lost 3 bases and J 7 bases, leaving 13 bases between the germline ends. CDR3 loop: CSASKTLENEQFF. CDR3 nucleotide sequence: TGCAGTGCTAGTAAGACACTAGAGAATGAGCAGTTCTTC.

Ten or more counts support this clonotype. The chain joins TRBV7-2 to TRBJ1-5; TRBD1 agrees at 8 bases. Germline V CDR1 and CDR2: SGHTA, FQGNSA. The CDR3 is 18 residues long. Germline trimming cut 0 bases from V and 5 bases from J; bases unmatched to any gene: 12. The DNA of the CDR3 is TGTGCCAGCAGCTTAGCGAGTGACAGGGGCGGGAGGGATCAGCCCCAGCATTTT. It specifies CASSLASDRGGRDQPQHF.

Only a few counts were recorded for this clonotype. The chain couples TRBV6-6 to TRBJ2-1; weak D call: TRBD2 (6 bases). Trimming removed 6 bases at V and 14 bases at J, with 20 bases between. The length of the CDR3 is 13 residues. CDR1 and CDR2 (germline): MNHNY, SVGAGI (reference sequence). The CDR3 DNA is TGTGCCAGCAGGGCCGGGACTCACATGGGGAAGTTCTTC. Amino acids: CASRAGTHMGKFF.

This clonotype has more than one count but fewer than ten. The rearrangement uses TRBV27 and TRBJ1-1; D remains ambiguous. In germline, CDR1 is MNHEY, CDR2 SMNVEV (reference sequence). The CDR3 spans 15 residues. V was shortened by 0 bases and J by 3 bases, with 11 bases between the two germline ends. CDR3 DNA: TGTGCCAGCAGTTTATCGGGCAGACCTTACACTGAAGCTTTCTTT. As protein: CASSLSGRPYTEAFF.

This sequence joins TRBV10-3 and TRBJ2-1; D might be TRBD1 (6 bases). V lost 3 bases, J lost 5 bases, and 17 bases lay in between. There are 16 residues in the CDR3. Germline CDR1 ENHRY, CDR2 SYGVKD. CDR3 in amino acids: CAISDSRRGSNNEQFF. In nucleotides, the CDR3 is TGTGCCATCAGTGACTCACGCAGGGGTTCAAACAATGAGCAGTTCTTC.

The sample holds many counts of this clonotype. The V and J genes are TRBV12-3 or TRBV12-4 and TRBJ1-3; D gene ambiguous. This CDR3 is built from 13 residues. Trimming shortened V by 7 bases and J by 3 bases, and 10 bases separated the two germline ends. The CDR3 spells CASTPLGGNTIYF. The DNA for the CDR3 is TGTGCCAGCACCCCCCTGGGTGGAAACACCATATATTTT.

This clonotype was counted many times. The genes are TRBV12-3 or TRBV12-4 and TRBJ1-5; TRBD1 matches at 7 bases. The CDR3 spans 14 residues. The trim removed 3 bases at V and 7 bases at J, leaving 6 bases unmatched. The CDR3 DNA follows: TGTGCCAGCAGTTTCAGGGGGGGGGGACAGCCCCAGCATTTT. Translated: CASSFRGGGQPQHF.

The chain recombines TRBV20-1 with TRBJ1-3; a possible D gene is TRBD1 (6 bases). The length of the CDR3 is 14 residues. V was cut by 0 bases and J by 6 bases, with 12 bases left in between. CDR1 and CDR2 (germline): DFQATT, SNEGSKA (reference sequence). CDR3 nucleotides: TGCAGTGCTAGAGACAAGGGACACATAAACACCATATATTTT. Translating gives CSARDKGHINTIYF.

This clonotype was recorded many times. The chain uses TRBV7-2 and TRBJ2-5; 13 positions match TRBD2. This CDR3 comprises 16 residues. V trimming: 5 bases; J trimming: 5 bases; junction bases outside the gene matches: 8. Per germline, CDR1 SGHTA and CDR2 FQGNSA. The CDR3 reads CASSNQVLAGGETQYF. The CDR3 DNA is TGTGCCAGCAGCAACCAAGTACTAGCGGGGGGGGAGACCCAGTACTTC.

The rearrangement joins TRBV23-1 to TRBJ2-2; TRBD1 might be the D (5 bases). TRBV23-1 counts as an open reading frame of uncertain function. V gave up 2 bases and J gave up 6 bases, with 7 bases separating them. The CDR3 consists of 13 residues. The CDR3 is CASSQGASGELFF. The CDR3 nucleotides are TGCGCCAGCAGTCAAGGGGCCTCCGGGGAGCTGTTTTTT.

This clonotype was found many times. The chain couples TRBV28 to TRBJ1-2; TRBD1 agrees at 7 bases. The CDR3 sequence is 14 residues long. The junction had 12 bases not matched to a gene; V was cut back by 6 bases and J by 8 bases. The V gene's germline CDR1 is MDHEN and CDR2 SYDVKM. The CDR3 coding sequence is TGTGCCAGCAGCGAGCCGCGACAGGGCTCCGGCTACACCTTC. It translates to CASSEPRQGSGYTF.

J is TRBJ2-2 and V is TRBV7-4; 10 bases map to TRBD2. CDR1 SGHVT and CDR2 SQSDAQ come from the germline V gene. V lost 5 bases to trimming and J lost 5 bases; unmatched junction nucleotides: 8. CDR3 length: 16 residues. CDR3 coding DNA: TGTGCCAGCAGCCCCTCTAGCGGGAGTAGGACCGGGGAGCTGTTTTTT. Its translation: CASSPSSGSRTGELFF. The variable domain in full, completed from reference TRBV7-4 and TRBJ2-2, reads GAGVSQSPRYKVAKRGRDVALRCDSISGHVTLYWYRQTLGQGSEVLTYSQSDAQRDKSGRPSGRFSAERPERSVSTLKIQRTEQGDSAVYLCASSPSSGSRTGELFFGEGSRLTVL.

This clonotype was seen a handful of times. The chain uses TRBV2 and TRBJ2-4; D is unclear. The germline gives CDR1 SNHLY, CDR2 FYNNEI. Trimming took 2 bases from V and 0 from J, leaving 8 bases between them. The CDR3 runs to 15 residues. CDR3 coding DNA: TGTGCCAGCAGTGAAACCAAGCTAGCCAAAAACATTCAGTACTTC. This sequence encodes CASSETKLAKNIQYF.

The rearrangement uses TRBV12-3 or TRBV12-4 and TRBJ2-1, with 8 bases fitting TRBD2. V dropped 8 bases and J dropped 10; count of bases not matched to a gene: 10. The CDR3 runs to 13 residues. The chain's CDR3 is CASARAGADEQFF. For the CDR3, the DNA is TGTGCCAGCGCGAGAGCGGGAGCTGACGAGCAGTTCTTC.

This clonotype was seen a handful of times. This sequence joins TRBV19 and TRBJ2-4; 10 bases are shared with TRBD2. The CDR3 consists of 16 residues. The germline CDR1 and CDR2 sequences are LNHDA and SQIVND (reference sequence). Trimming removed 2 bases from V and 7 bases from J; junction bases left unmatched: 8. CDR3 residues: CASSIRSGRAFNIQYF. The CDR3 DNA follows: TGTGCCAGTAGTATACGCAGCGGGAGGGCATTTAACATTCAGTACTTC.